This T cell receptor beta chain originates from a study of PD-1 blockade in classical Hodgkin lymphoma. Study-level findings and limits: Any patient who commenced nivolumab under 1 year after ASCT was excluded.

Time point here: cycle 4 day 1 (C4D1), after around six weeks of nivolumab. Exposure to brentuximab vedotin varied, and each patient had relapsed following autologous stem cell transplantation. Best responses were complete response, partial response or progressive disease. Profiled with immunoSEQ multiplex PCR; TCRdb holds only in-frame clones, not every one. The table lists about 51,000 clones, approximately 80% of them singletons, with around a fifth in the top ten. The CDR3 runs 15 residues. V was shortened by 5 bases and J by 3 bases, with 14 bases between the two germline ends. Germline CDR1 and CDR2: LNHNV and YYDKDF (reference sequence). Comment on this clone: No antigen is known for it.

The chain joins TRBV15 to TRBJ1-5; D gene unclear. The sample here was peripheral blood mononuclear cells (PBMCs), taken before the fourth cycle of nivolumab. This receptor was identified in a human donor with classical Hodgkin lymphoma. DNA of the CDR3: TGTGCCACCAGCGCTCGGACGGAGTACAATCAGCCCCAGCATTTT. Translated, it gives CATSARTEYNQPQHF. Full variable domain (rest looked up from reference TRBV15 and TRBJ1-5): DAMVIQNPRYQVTQFGKPVTLSCSQTLNHNVMYWYQQKSSQAPKLLFHYYDKDFNNEADTPDNFQSRRPNTSFCFLDIRSPGLGDTAMYLCATSARTEYNQPQHFGDGTRLSIL.